The following is a T cell receptor beta chain sequence with its context. The sample originates from a study of blood T cell repertoires in COVID-19. Study-wide context: Italy, Spain and the United States were the sources of the convalescent and acute COVID-19 samples. PBMCs, B-cell-depleted T cells, or T cells provided the cDNA or gDNA that made up the material.

Original methodology: Estimated nucleated cell counts came from reference gene primer amplification. TCRdb keeps only in-frame clones here, not all; method: immunoSEQ multiplex PCR. D and trimming come from the DNA, and the V and J calls and clone size come from that table. Here the sample spans about 140,000 clones, 86% being singletons. Between the trimmed V and J ends, which lost 5 bases and 5 bases, there was a span of 9 bases. CDR1 and CDR2 (germline): LNHDA, SQIVND (reference sequence). The CDR3 totals 13 residues. The receptor's source is a woman aged 55 to 70 with acute or convalescent COVID-19. The J gene is TRBJ2-2, the V gene TRBV19; tentatively, D is TRBD2 (5 bases). Source material: peripheral blood. The CDR3 DNA follows: TGTGCCAGTAGTTTCGGGGAGACCGGGGAGCTGTTTTTT. Translated: CASSFGETGELFF.